This section outlines one TCR beta chain sequence together with its context. This clone has just a few counts. It has no known antigen specificity. Base qualities were left out, and no much larger clone turns up one base away. This sample is part of a study of cytomegalovirus exposure and HLA in healthy donors (dated by TCRdb to 2017 to 2019). Notes on the research overall: An earlier analysis of roughly 610 of the donors reported 250 to 300 Gb of sequence data and around 110 million unique TCR beta sequences obtained from some 200 million T cells. Besides the first cohort of roughly 640 subjects, a separate validation cohort made up of roughly 130 different subjects was used. Every discovery cohort repertoire had been produced on one sequencing platform. The later analysis used no new phenotypic data to find candidate immune exposures, relying instead on TCR beta sequences and their occurrence across donors. To study patterns of TCR occurrence, a later analysis re-analyzed previously published TCR beta repertoires from more than 550 donors and added high-resolution HLA genotyping. Among 300 to 500 genotyped donors of the cohort, an average of about 220,000 unique TCR beta nucleotide sequences was sequenced per donor, of which approximately 18% were non-productive. An earlier analysis of more than 450 of the donors used high-throughput TCR beta sequencing to judge whether each TCR beta V gene segment behaved as functional or pseudogenic. The number of donors typed differed by locus, with about 629-630 for A, B, C, DRB1 and DQB1, 522 for DQA1, 606 for DPA1, and about 450 for DPB1. HLA typing included class I and class II loci at four-digit resolution. The study aimed to test whether cataloging public T cell receptors could reveal signatures of past pathogen exposure. To predict cytomegalovirus infection status, the study combined high-throughput TCR immunosequencing, statistical association of individual TCRs with disease status, and machine learning. The study profiled the T cell repertoires of 550 to 700 subjects by immunosequencing and related them to cytomegalovirus serostatus. An early release that covered around 590 HLA-typed donors contained about 300 gigabases of sequencing data and tens of millions of unique TCR sequences. Donor age, sex, ethnicity and CMV serostatus were compiled alongside the repertoire data. Of the 300 to 500 genotyped donors, approximately 80% were placed in the genetic ancestry cluster associated with self-reported Caucasian donors. Roughly 5 DR-DQ haplotypes were treated as single units for association and clustering because of strong linkage in the cohort. In a later genetic analysis, genome-wide SNP genotypes for about 55% of the roughly 670 donors were used, and that subset was treated as a discovery cohort. The full study reports these points: Specific HLA alleles were associated with over 15,000 TCR beta sequences at a false discovery rate of 0.05 in a later analysis. In the study, around 160 TCR beta chains were listed as associated with cytomegalovirus. Sequencing depth was assumed to be roughly uniform across donors in the presence/absence analyses, though that assumption may not hold. Compared with the approximately 670-donor mean, donors in an Asian-associated ancestry cluster had fewer N-insertions in productive TCRs, according to a later genetic analysis. In a later analysis, TCR association rates were found to vary across HLA loci, with the most associated TCRs seen for DRB1 alleles and the fewest for HLA-C alleles. A further reported finding was that TCR beta sequences accurately predicted the HLA-A and HLA-B alleles for most subjects in the first cohort. Correlated functional status among segregating V segments might be attributable to linkage disequilibrium, but an unknown experimental factor could not be ruled out. V-gene and J-gene trimming of TCR beta chains was associated with a missense DCLRE1C variant in a later genetic analysis, and the association was replicated in an independent cohort. The cohort was sequenced for TCR beta chains only, and without alpha or paired-chain data the features that could be detected were limited. CMV serostatus was the only immune exposure information available for the cohort. In a later analysis, most CMV-associated TCR beta chains were found to appear HLA-restricted, with HLA associations seemingly driven largely by CMV exposure. In a later analysis, several top co-occurrence clusters were reported to appear linked to parvovirus B19, influenza, CMV and Epstein-Barr virus. Most TCR sequences were observed very rarely across donors, whereas some public TCRs were present in many individuals. According to the authors, the approach could potentially be generalized to other disease states and immunological phenotypes. Because the 87-base-pair reads could not distinguish some IMGT-functional V segments, including TRBV6-2 and TRBV6-3, those segments were excluded. In both the original and validation cohorts, the classifier was reported to diagnose cytomegalovirus status with high specificity and sensitivity. An earlier analysis of several hundred of the donors showed that most TCR beta V segments appeared in productive rearrangements either about 87% or about 30% of the time, which broadly matched IMGT annotations. Because HLA typing was missing for some donors at each locus, association tests included only the typed subset. In a later analysis, HLA-associated TCR beta chains were found to be more clonally expanded and to have lower generation probabilities than equally common non-associated chains. Because counts were too low, around 18 rarely observed V segments, including chromosome 9 orphons, were left out of the earlier analysis of 500 to 650 of the donors. In vitro tests confirmed that three of the cytomegalovirus-associated TCR beta chains recognize cytomegalovirus antigens. Strong co-occurrence of HLA alleles, especially DR and DQ, made assigning TCR associations to individual alleles difficult. The sequencing pipeline was judged likely to have produced a cluster of highly shared sequence variants as a technical artifact.

Receptors were amplified or captured by the immunoSEQ multiplex PCR assay. The multiplex PCR relied on a mix of 60 forward primers for TCR Vbeta segments and 13 reverse primers for TCR Jbeta segments. A multiplex PCR assay on genomic DNA amplified the CDR3 region of rearranged TCR beta genes. The Illumina HiSeq System was used to sequence the amplified TCR beta libraries as 87-base-pair reads. In the paper's pipeline: Across the 500 to 850 repertoires, a later analysis counted 75 million to 90 million unique TCR beta chains, 9.5 million to 13 million of which were shared by at least two donors. Raw reads were error-corrected and collapsed into unique sequences with a nearest-neighbor algorithm that merged closely related sequences to remove PCR and sequencing errors. V, D and J gene segments were assigned by aligning CDR3 sequences to IMGT reference sequences. For a sequence to be retained, a match of at least six nucleotides was required to both a V gene segment and a J gene segment. A rearrangement was called productive if the CDR3 had no stop codons and remained in frame with V and J, and every other rearrangement was called non-productive. CDR3 was defined by IMGT convention, running from the second conserved V-encoded cysteine to the conserved J-encoded phenylalanine. The earlier analysis of fewer than 700 of the donors excluded sequences that lacked an unambiguous match to a single V gene segment. An earlier analysis of around 600 of the donors classified V segments as functional when productive rearrangements were above 56.7% and as segregating when the standard deviation between donors was above 5%. To diagnose cytomegalovirus status from the catalog of TCR beta chain sequences, a statistical classification framework was built. In a later analysis, V and J genes were assigned by comparing TCR nucleotide sequences against IMGT/GENE-DB human TR gene sequences. In a later analysis, CDR3 sequences and most-parsimonious VDJ recombination scenarios were assigned using the TCRdist pipeline. In a later analysis, each TCR beta chain was defined by its CDR3 amino acid sequence together with its V-gene family, and reads lacking a unique V-gene family were excluded. To address suspected cross-contamination and a sequencing artifact, a later analysis removed 550 to 750 highly shared, low-generation-probability nucleotide sequences. In a later analysis, a clonal expansion index for each public chain was calculated from normalized within-repertoire ranks of inferred template counts. In a later analysis, generation probabilities were computed with a VDJ recombination model fitted to out-of-frame rearrangements, and the resulting probabilities were checked against IGoR. A later analysis scored TCR-TCR, TCR-HLA and TCR-CMV co-occurrence with hypergeometric tests, applying a repertoire-size bias correction to TCR pairs. To estimate false discovery rates, a later analysis permuted the HLA or CMV assignments 20 times. In a later analysis, co-occurring TCRs were grouped using DBSCAN, and TCRdist sequence similarity was added for clustering within HLA-allele-positive subsets. Repertoires with fewer than 30,000 or more than 120,000 public chains, plus five repertoires with anomalous nucleotide sharing, were excluded from co-occurrence clustering. Held by TCRdb, this immuneACCESS table contains in-frame sequences only and omits some clones. Under half of the omission traces to an unresolved V gene where checked; the cause of the rest is unknown. V and J calls and clone size are given by that table; D and trimming were obtained from the DNA. Across this sample there are roughly 81,000 clones, with 65% to 80% seen only once. The ten largest make up more than 2% of the sample.

Reading from cysteine to phenylalanine, the CDR3 counts 16 amino acids. Here the CDR3 DNA is all that survives: 48 bases in frame from base 1. Trimming accounts for 4 bases at V and 7 bases at J, while the number of junction bases matched to no gene is 9. CDR1 MGHRA and CDR2 YSYEKL are derived from the germline V gene. The cohort consisted of 666 healthy bone marrow donors. At the time of sampling, all cohort members were nominally healthy, though unrecorded immune exposures were likely present. The donor was CMV seronegative and belonged to the group of over 350 seronegative cohort members. A peripheral blood sample was provided by each donor, and peripheral blood mononuclear cells were used for TCR beta sequencing. The Qiagen DNeasy Blood Extraction Kit was used to extract genomic DNA from the blood cell samples.

This receptor was taken from a man aged 30 to 45 in good health and CMV-seronegative. The chain couples TRBV4-1 to TRBJ1-4; TRBD1 lines up with 10 middle nucleotides. Sequencing used PBMCs. The nucleotide sequence reads TGCGCCAGCAGCCCCGGGACAGGGGTAATTTTTGAAAAACTGTTTTTT. Its translation reads: CASSPGTGVIFEKLFF.